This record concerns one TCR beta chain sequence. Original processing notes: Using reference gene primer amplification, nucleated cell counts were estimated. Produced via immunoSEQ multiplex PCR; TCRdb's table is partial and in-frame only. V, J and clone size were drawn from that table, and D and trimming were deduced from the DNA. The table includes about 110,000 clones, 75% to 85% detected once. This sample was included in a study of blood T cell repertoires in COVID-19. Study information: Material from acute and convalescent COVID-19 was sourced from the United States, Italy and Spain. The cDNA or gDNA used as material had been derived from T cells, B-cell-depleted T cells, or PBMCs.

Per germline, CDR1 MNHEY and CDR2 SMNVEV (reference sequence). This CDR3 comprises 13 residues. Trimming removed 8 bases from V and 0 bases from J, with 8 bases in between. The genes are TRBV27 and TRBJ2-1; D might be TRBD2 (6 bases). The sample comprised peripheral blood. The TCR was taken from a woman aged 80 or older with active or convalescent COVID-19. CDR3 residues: CASPGSSYNEQFF. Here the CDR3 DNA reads TGTGCCAGCCCCGGGAGCTCCTACAATGAGCAGTTCTTC.